These T cell receptor beta chains were read from a single sample in a study of T-cell reconstitution after alpha-beta-depleted transplantation in children. From the PCR reads, TCRdb called clonotypes with MiXCR, one entry per CDR3 protein. The sample consists of around 380,000 distinct CDR3 sequences, 11% of them appearing once. Specimen: PBMCs from the stem cell graft donor, collected from the stem cell graft. The receptor source for this set is a human donor who donated a stem cell graft to a child with acute myeloid leukemia. Each CDR3 is given with its conserved first and last residue. D genes are given only for firm matches. Some rows have no size entry. The others give once, few or many, or a class for an expanded clone.

clone size	V gene	D gene	J gene	CDR3 DNA	CDR3 protein
many	TRBV29-1	TRBD1	TRBJ2-7	TGCAGCGTTGAAGGGACAGGGACCTACGAGCAGTACTTC	CSVEGTGTYEQYF
few	TRBV20-1	.	TRBJ2-1	TGCAGTGCAAAACCCTGGCGGGACCCTCAAATCCTAGGGTTCTTC	CSAKPWRDPQILGFF
few	TRBV20-1	TRBD1	TRBJ1-6	TGCAGTGCTAGAGATGTCGGGACAGGGGATAATTCACCCCTCCACTTT	CSARDVGTGDNSPLHF
.	TRBV6-2/TRBV6-3	.	TRBJ1-6	TGTGCCAGCAGTTACGGTCGAACGTGGAGTGGCCGCTCCTATAATTCACCCCTCCACTTT	CASSYGRTWSGRSYNSPLHF
many	TRBV29-1	.	TRBJ2-1	TGCAGCGTCATCGAGCCAGGGTTGGCGTTCTTC	CSVIEPGLAFF
many	TRBV16	TRBD1	TRBJ2-1	TGTGCCAGCAGCCAGGGACAGGGAGCCCTAAAGGGGCAGTTCTTC	CASSQGQGALKGQFF
few	TRBV7-9	.	TRBJ2-2	TGTGCCAGCAGCTTAGGCTCCGGGGGCAATGGGGAGCTGTTTTTT	CASSLGSGGNGELFF
few	TRBV7-3	.	TRBJ2-2	TGTGCCAGCAGCTTATTCCCGACGTCGGAGCTGTTTTTT	CASSLFPTSELFF
few	TRBV4-2	TRBD2	TRBJ2-2	TGTGCCAGCAGCCAAGACCCGGGACTAGCGGGAGGTCTAGGGGAGCTGTTTTTT	CASSQDPGLAGGLGELFF
.	TRBV18	TRBD2	TRBJ2-1	TGTGCCAGCTCTCTTAGCGGGAGTGCCAATGAGCAGTTCTTC	CASSLSGSANEQFF
.	TRBV7-8	.	TRBJ2-3	TGTGCCAGCCGTTTTGAGGCGAGCACAGATACGCAGTATTTT	CASRFEASTDTQYF
.	TRBV20-1	.	TRBJ2-5	TGCAGTGCTAGCGCCACCGGGAGCCTAGAGACCCAGTACTTC	CSASATGSLETQYF
few	TRBV12-5	.	TRBJ1-2	TGTGCTAGTGCCCGGGAAGCGGGGGGTAACTATGGCTACACCTTC	CASAREAGGNYGYTF
many	TRBV11-1	TRBD1	TRBJ1-2	TGTGCCAGCAGCTTTTCTCCCGATTCGGGACAGGGGGCCGGCTATGGCTACACCTTC	CASSFSPDSGQGAGYGYTF
few	TRBV5-1	TRBD1	TRBJ1-1	TGCGCCAGCAGCTTAGGGGACAGCATGAACACTGAAGCTTTCTTT	CASSLGDSMNTEAFF
many	TRBV5-1	.	TRBJ2-1	TGCGCCAGCAGCTTGGCTGACAGCTCCTACAATGAGCAGTTCTTC	CASSLADSSYNEQFF
few	TRBV20-1	.	TRBJ2-7	TGCAGTGCTAGAAGGGTGTCCGGGAACTACGAGCAGTACTTC	CSARRVSGNYEQYF
.	TRBV11-2	.	TRBJ2-1	TGTGCCAGCACCCCGTACGAGTCCTACAATGAGCAGTTCTTC	CASTPYESYNEQFF
.	TRBV20-1	.	TRBJ2-5	TGCAGTGCACGGATCTTAGAGACCCAGTACTTC	CSARILETQYF
.	TRBV20-1	.	TRBJ2-3	TGCAGTGCTACTAAACCGGGACCCTCGCGGGATACGCAGTATTTT	CSATKPGPSRDTQYF
few	TRBV7-6	.	TRBJ2-3	TGTGCCAGCGGCCCCGGCTCCAGCGCTAGCACAGATACGCAGTATTTT	CASGPGSSASTDTQYF
once	TRBV20-1	.	TRBJ2-2	TGCATCAGGGGCCGGGCCATGGGCACCGGGGAGCTGTTTTTT	CIRGRAMGTGELFF
.	TRBV29-1	TRBD2	TRBJ2-3	TGCAGCGTTGAAGATCGGGGGGTGGGCACAGATACGCAGTATTTT	CSVEDRGVGTDTQYF
many	TRBV10-3	.	TRBJ1-2	TGTGCCATCAGCTATCAGGGGAAGGACTATGGCTACACCTTC	CAISYQGKDYGYTF
.	TRBV20-1	TRBD2	TRBJ2-2	TGCAGTGCTCCGAGGACTAGCGGGGGGAACACCGGGGAGCTGTTTTTT	CSAPRTSGGNTGELFF
many	TRBV9	.	TRBJ2-2	TGTGCCAGCAGCTACGGGCCGAGCGGCGGGGAGCTGTTTTTT	CASSYGPSGGELFF
.	TRBV20-1	TRBD2	TRBJ2-4	TGCAGTGCTAGAGAGGACGGGCTAGCGGGGGCCCTAGCCAAAAACAGTCAGTACTTC	CSAREDGLAGALAKNSQYF
few	TRBV7-8	TRBD1	TRBJ1-2	TGTGCCAGCAGCCCTCGGGACAGTGTAGGCTATGGCTACACCTTC	CASSPRDSVGYGYTF
.	TRBV11-1	.	TRBJ2-3	TGTGCCAGCAGCTTATTCAGACGTCTAACCCGTGTACCAGATACGCAGTATTTT	CASSLFRRLTRVPDTQYF
.	TRBV25-1	.	TRBJ2-1	TGTGCCAGCAGTTACGGGGGCAATGGACAGTTCGTGAATGAGCAGTTCTTC	CASSYGGNGQFVNEQFF
few	TRBV5-1	TRBD2	TRBJ2-2	TGCGCCAGCAGCCCCGGGACTAGCGGGAGAAAAATGGCTACCGGGGAGCTGTTTTTT	CASSPGTSGRKMATGELFF
.	TRBV5-1	TRBD1	TRBJ2-7	TGCGCCAGCAGCTACCGATTTGACAGGGGCGAGTACGAGCAGTACTTC	CASSYRFDRGEYEQYF
few	TRBV6-2/TRBV6-3	.	TRBJ1-1	TGTGCCAGCAGTTACTCGCAGTACACTGAAGCTTTCTTT	CASSYSQYTEAFF
.	TRBV30	.	TRBJ2-3	TGTGCCTGGAGTGTACGGAGTCTGTTGGATACGCAGTATTTT	CAWSVRSLLDTQYF
few	TRBV9	TRBD2	TRBJ2-1	TGTGCCAGCAGCGTAGTCGGGACTAGCGGGGGCCATGAGCAGTTCTTC	CASSVVGTSGGHEQFF
few	TRBV5-1	.	TRBJ2-1	TGCGCCAGCAGCACAGGGTCGGTAAACGCCTACAATGAGCAGTTCTTC	CASSTGSVNAYNEQFF
few	TRBV29-1	.	TRBJ1-5	TGCAGCGCGGGACACCTCAATCAGCCCCAGCATTTT	CSAGHLNQPQHF
many	TRBV18	TRBD2	TRBJ2-2	TGTGCCAGCTCACCGAGTCGGCGGGAGAGCGCCGGGGAGCTGTTTTTT	CASSPSRRESAGELFF
.	TRBV27	.	TRBJ1-6	TGTGCCAGCAGTTTATGGAACAGGCAATCACCCCTCCACTTT	CASSLWNRQSPLHF
few	TRBV27	.	TRBJ1-2	TGTGCCAGCAGTTCCAGGATACTCCAACCTGGCTACACCTTC	CASSSRILQPGYTF
few	TRBV20-1	.	TRBJ2-1	TGCAGTGCTGGGCCGGGACAGCAGTTCTTC	CSAGPGQQFF
few	TRBV29-1	TRBD1	TRBJ2-7	TGCAGCGGCCGGGACAGGGTGACAAGCGAGCAGTACTTC	CSGRDRVTSEQYF
few	TRBV5-1	.	TRBJ2-1	TGCGCCAGCAGCGAAACTGCTCGCCTCCGGAGCTCCTACAATGAGCAGTTCTTC	CASSETARLRSSYNEQFF
.	TRBV20-1	TRBD2	TRBJ2-7	TGCAGTCTTCGTGCTCGGGGGACTAGCGGGGAAACCTACGAGCAGTACTTC	CSLRARGTSGETYEQYF
many	TRBV29-1	.	TRBJ1-1	TGCAGCGCGGTACTTTCGAACACTGAAGCTTTCTTT	CSAVLSNTEAFF
many	TRBV4-3	.	TRBJ2-4	TGCGCCAGCAGCCAAGAGGTGGCCTCTCCAAACATTCAGTACTTC	CASSQEVASPNIQYF
few	TRBV2	TRBD1	TRBJ2-3	TGTGCCAGCACCAAAGAGACAGGGAGCACAGATACGCAGTATTTT	CASTKETGSTDTQYF
.	TRBV20-1	TRBD2	TRBJ2-5	TGCAGTGCGGCTTTTCTAGCGGGGGGGCCTTCAGAGACCCAGTACTTC	CSAAFLAGGPSETQYF
.	TRBV4-3	TRBD2	TRBJ2-1	TGCGCCAGCAGCCAACCCCTAGCGGGTGGAATCAATGAGCAGTTCTTC	CASSQPLAGGINEQFF
.	TRBV6-1	.	TRBJ1-6	TGTGCCAGCACCCGAGGAGGGGGAAGTACAAATTCACCCCTCCACTTT	CASTRGGGSTNSPLHF
many	TRBV7-9	TRBD1	TRBJ1-1	TGTGCCAGCAGCGCCCGACAGGGGGCAAGGACTGAAGCTTTCTTT	CASSARQGARTEAFF
few	TRBV20-1	.	TRBJ2-1	TGCAGTGCTAGAGGACCGAAGTACAATGAGCAGTTCTTC	CSARGPKYNEQFF
many	TRBV5-5	TRBD1	TRBJ2-5	TGTGCCAGCAGCTTGGGGACAGGGCCGCAAGAGACCCAGTACTTC	CASSLGTGPQETQYF
many	TRBV15	TRBD1	TRBJ1-1	TGTGCCACCAGCAGAACAGGGGTTACTGAAGCTTTCTTT	CATSRTGVTEAFF
few	TRBV5-1	.	TRBJ2-3	TGCGCCAGCAGCTTCAACGCGGCTAAGACAGATACGCAGTATTTT	CASSFNAAKTDTQYF
many	TRBV20-1	.	TRBJ2-2	TGCAGTGCTAGGGACCCTAGGGGCGGGAACACCGGGGAGCTGTTTTTT	CSARDPRGGNTGELFF
few	TRBV7-2	.	TRBJ1-5	TGTGCCAGCAGCACAGAGTTGACAGGCTATCAGCCCCAGCATTTT	CASSTELTGYQPQHF
.	TRBV6-1	TRBD1	TRBJ2-7	TGTGCCAGCAGCCAGACAGGGGGCTTGACCTACGAGCAGTACTTC	CASSQTGGLTYEQYF
many	TRBV12-3/TRBV12-4	TRBD1	TRBJ1-4	TGTGCCAGCAGTTCGAGGACAGGCCCTAATGAAAAACTGTTTTTT	CASSSRTGPNEKLFF
few	TRBV7-6	TRBD1	TRBJ2-2	TGTGCCAGCGGGACAGGGGACACCGGGGAGCTGTTTTTT	CASGTGDTGELFF